This T cell receptor beta chain came from a study of blood T cell repertoires in COVID-19. The wider study: The samples span acute and convalescent COVID-19 from the United States, Italy and Spain.

V lost 4 bases, J lost 0 bases, and 16 bases lay in between. The CDR3 has 18 amino acids. Per the germline V gene, CDR1 is LGHNA and CDR2 is YSLEER. Authors' data handling: Estimates of nucleated cell counts were drawn from the amplification of reference gene primers. The method was immunoSEQ multiplex PCR; TCRdb's version includes in-frame clones alone and lacks a portion of them. That table gives V, J and clone size, and the DNA gave D and trimming. Of under 150,000 clones in the sample, approximately 90% are singletons; the top ten hold 3% to 3.5%. The material sequenced was peripheral blood. The clonotype comes from an older woman with active COVID-19. J is TRBJ1-6 and V is TRBV4-3, with D tentatively TRBD1 (6 bases). CDR3 residues: CASSRGEGGSSYNSPLHF. The DNA for the CDR3 is TGCGCCAGCAGCCGAGGGGAGGGGGGGAGCTCCTATAATTCACCCCTCCACTTT.